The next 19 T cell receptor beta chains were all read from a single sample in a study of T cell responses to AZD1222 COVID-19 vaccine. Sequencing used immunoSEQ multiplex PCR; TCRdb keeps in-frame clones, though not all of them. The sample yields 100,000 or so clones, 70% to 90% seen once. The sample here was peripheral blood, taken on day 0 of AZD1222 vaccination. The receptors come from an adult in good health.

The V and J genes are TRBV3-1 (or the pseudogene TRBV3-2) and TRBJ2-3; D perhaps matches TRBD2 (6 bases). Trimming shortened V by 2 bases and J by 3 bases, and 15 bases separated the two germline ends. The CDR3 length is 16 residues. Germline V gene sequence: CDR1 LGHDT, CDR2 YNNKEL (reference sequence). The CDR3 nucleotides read TGTGCCAGCAGCCAAAATGCGGTCCGGGAGACAGATACGCAGTATTTT. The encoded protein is CASSQNAVRETDTQYF.

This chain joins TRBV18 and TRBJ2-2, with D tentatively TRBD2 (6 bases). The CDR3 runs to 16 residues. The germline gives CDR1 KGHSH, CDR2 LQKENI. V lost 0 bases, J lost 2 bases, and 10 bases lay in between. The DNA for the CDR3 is TGTGCCAGCTCACCACCGGTAGCGGAAAACACCGGGGAGCTGTTTTTT. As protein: CASSPPVAENTGELFF. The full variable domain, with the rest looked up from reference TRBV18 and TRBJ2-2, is NAGVMQNPRHLVRRRGQEARLRCSPMKGHSHVYWYRQLPEEGLKFMVYLQKENIIDESGMPKERFSAEFPKEGPSILRIQQVVRGDSAAYFCASSPPVAENTGELFFGEGSRLTVL.

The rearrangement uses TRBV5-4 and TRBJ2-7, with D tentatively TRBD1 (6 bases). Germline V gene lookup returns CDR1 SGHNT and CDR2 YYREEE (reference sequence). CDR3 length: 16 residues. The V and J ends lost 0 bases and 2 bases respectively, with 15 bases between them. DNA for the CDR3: TGTGCCAGCAGCTTGGGGGGAGCCGGGACACCCTACGAGCAGTACTTC. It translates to CASSLGGAGTPYEQYF.

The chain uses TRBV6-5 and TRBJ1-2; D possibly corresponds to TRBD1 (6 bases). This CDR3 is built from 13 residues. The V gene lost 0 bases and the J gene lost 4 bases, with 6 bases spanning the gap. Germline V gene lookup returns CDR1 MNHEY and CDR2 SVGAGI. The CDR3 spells CASSYSRGYGYTF. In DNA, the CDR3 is TGTGCCAGCAGTTACTCCAGGGGCTATGGCTACACCTTC.

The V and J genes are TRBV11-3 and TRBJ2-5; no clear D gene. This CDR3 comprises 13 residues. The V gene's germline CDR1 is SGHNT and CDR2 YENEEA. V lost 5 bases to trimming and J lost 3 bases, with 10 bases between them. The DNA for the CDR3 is TGTGCCAGCAGCCTAGGCCCCAAAGAGACCCAGTACTTC. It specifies CASSLGPKETQYF.

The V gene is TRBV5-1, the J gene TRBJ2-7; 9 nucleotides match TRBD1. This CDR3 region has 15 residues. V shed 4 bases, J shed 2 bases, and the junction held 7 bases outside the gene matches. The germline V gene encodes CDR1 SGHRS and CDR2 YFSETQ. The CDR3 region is CASSQTGTGPYEQYF. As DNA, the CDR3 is TGCGCCAGCAGCCAAACCGGGACAGGGCCCTACGAGCAGTACTTC. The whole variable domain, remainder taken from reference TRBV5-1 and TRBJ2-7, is KAGVTQTPRYLIKTRGQQVTLSCSPISGHRSVSWYQQTPGQGLQFLFEYFSETQRNKGNFPGRFSGRQFSNSRSEMNVSTLELGDSALYLCASSQTGTGPYEQYFGPGTRLTVT.

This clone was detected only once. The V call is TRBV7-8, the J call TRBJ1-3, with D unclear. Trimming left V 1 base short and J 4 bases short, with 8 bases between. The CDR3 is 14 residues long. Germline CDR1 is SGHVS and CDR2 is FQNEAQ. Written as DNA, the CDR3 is TGTGCCAGCAGCTTAGTCGGGCTCGGAAACACCATATATTTT. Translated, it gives CASSLVGLGNTIYF. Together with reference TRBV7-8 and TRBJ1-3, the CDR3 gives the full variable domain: GAGVSQSPRYKVAKRGQDVALRCDPISGHVSLFWYQQALGQGPEFLTYFQNEAQLDKSGLPSDRFFAERPEGSVSTLKIQRTQQEDSAVYLCASSLVGLGNTIYFGEGSWLTVV.

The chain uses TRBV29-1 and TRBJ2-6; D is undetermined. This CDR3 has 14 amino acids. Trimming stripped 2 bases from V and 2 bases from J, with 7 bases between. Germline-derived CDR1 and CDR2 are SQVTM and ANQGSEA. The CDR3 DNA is TGCAGCGTTGAAAGCAGGCCTGGGGCCAACGTCCTGACTTTC. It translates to CSVESRPGANVLTF.

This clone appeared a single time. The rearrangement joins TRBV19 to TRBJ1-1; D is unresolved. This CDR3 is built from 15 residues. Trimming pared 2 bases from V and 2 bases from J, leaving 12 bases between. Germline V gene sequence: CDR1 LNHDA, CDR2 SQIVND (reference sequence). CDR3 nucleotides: TGTGCCAGTAGTATATGGGCAGGTTCTAACACTGAAGCTTTCTTT. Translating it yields CASSIWAGSNTEAFF.

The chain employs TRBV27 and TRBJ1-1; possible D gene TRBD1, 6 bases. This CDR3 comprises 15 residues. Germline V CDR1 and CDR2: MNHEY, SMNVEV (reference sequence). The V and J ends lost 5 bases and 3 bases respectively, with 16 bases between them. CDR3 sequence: CASSAFRGLDTEAFF. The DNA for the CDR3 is TGTGCCAGCAGTGCATTCAGGGGTTTGGACACTGAAGCTTTCTTT.

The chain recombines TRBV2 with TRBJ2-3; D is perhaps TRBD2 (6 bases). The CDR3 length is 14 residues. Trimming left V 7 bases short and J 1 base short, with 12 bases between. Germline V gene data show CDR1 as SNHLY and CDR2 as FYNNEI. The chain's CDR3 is CASMGRTGTDTQYF. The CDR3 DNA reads TGTGCCAGCATGGGGAGGACGGGCACAGATACGCAGTATTTT.

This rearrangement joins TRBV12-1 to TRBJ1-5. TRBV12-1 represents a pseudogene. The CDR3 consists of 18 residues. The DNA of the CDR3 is TGTGCCAGCAGCCCCGGGGGGGGCCCTCAAAATAGCAATCAGCCCCAGCATTTT. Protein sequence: CASSPGGGPQNSNQPQHF.

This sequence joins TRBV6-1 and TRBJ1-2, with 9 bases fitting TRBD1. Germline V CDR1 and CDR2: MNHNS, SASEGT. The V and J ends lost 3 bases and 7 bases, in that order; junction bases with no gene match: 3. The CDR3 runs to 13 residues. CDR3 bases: TGTGCCAGCAGTGACCGGGACAGGGTTGGCTACACCTTC. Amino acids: CASSDRDRVGYTF.

The CDR3 sequence is CASSYFPRAAGNTIYF. The CDR3 bases are TGTGCCAGCAGTTACTTTCCCAGGGCGGCTGGAAACACCATATATTTT. The chain couples TRBV6-6 to TRBJ1-3; a possible D gene is TRBD1 (5 bases). The germline V gene encodes CDR1 MNHNY and CDR2 SVGAGI (reference sequence). V was clipped by 1 base and J by 2 bases, with 12 bases between them. The CDR3 has 16 amino acids.

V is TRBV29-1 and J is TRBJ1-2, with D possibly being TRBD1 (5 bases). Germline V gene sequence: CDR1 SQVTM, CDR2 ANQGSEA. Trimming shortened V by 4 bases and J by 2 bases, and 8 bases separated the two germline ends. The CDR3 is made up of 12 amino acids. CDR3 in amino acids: CSVGRANYGYTF. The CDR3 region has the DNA TGCAGCGTTGGCAGGGCCAACTATGGCTACACCTTC.

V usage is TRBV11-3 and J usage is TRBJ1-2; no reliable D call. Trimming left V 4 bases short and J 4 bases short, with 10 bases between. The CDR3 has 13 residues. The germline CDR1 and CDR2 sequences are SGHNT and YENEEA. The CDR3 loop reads CASSSTEAYGYTF. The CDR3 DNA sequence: TGTGCCAGCAGCTCCACAGAGGCCTATGGCTACACCTTC. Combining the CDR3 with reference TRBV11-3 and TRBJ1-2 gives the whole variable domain EAGVVQSPRYKIIEKKQPVAFWCNPISGHNTLYWYLQNLGQGPELLIRYENEEAVDDSQLPKDRFSAERLKGVDSTLKIQPAELGDSAVYLCASSSTEAYGYTFGSGTRLTVV.

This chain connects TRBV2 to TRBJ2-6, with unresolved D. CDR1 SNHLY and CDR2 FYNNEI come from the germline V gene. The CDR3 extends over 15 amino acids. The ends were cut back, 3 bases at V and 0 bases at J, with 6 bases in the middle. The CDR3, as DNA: TGTGCCAGCAGTGACATCGGCTCTGGGGCCAACGTCCTGACTTTC. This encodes CASSDIGSGANVLTF.

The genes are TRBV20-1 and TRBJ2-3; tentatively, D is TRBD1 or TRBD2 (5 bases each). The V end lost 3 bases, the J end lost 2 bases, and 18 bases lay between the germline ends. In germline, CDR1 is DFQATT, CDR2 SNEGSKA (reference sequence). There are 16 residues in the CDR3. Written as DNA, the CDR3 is TGCAGTGCTAGTTGGGGGTTGACTGGAGACACAGATACGCAGTATTTT. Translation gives CSASWGLTGDTDTQYF.

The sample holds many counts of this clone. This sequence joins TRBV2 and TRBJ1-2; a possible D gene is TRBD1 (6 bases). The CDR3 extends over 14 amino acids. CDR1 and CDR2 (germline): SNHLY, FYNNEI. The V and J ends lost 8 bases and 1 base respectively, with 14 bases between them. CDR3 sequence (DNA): TGTGCCAGCCACCTGGACAGTAATAACTATGGCTACACCTTC. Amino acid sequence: CASHLDSNNYGYTF.